The rows below give T cell receptor beta chains drawn from one sample of a study of blood T cells in healthy people across ages. In TCRdb, the 5' RACE reads were re-called with MiXCR into one record per CDR3 protein. Among fewer than 600,000 distinct CDR3 sequences listed, roughly a quarter were seen once. The sample was also reused in another study, on T cells of mothers and their children.

Sequencing was performed on blood. These receptors were taken from a boy aged 2 to 10 in good health. Each CDR3 is given with its conserved first and last residue. The D gene is left open where the match is weak. Expanded clones get a size class; other rows say once, few or many, or leave the size out.

TRBV7-2	TRBJ2-1	few	TRBD2	17	TGTGCCAGCAGCTTAGTCGGTGTGGCTAGCGGGAGCGGAGAGCAGTTCTTC	CASSLVGVASGSGEQFF
TRBV13	TRBJ2-1	NA	TRBD2	15	TGTGCCAGCAGCGCCCGGGAGGACTCCTACAATGAGCAGTTCTTC	CASSAREDSYNEQFF
TRBV7-9	TRBJ2-7	many	NA	14	TGTGCCAGCAGCTTAGCGGGGGGGCCCTACGAGCAGTACTTC	CASSLAGGPYEQYF
TRBV6-5	TRBJ1-1	NA	NA	15	TGTGCCAGCAGCCGCGGGGAGGACCAAACCCCTCGAGCTTTCTTT	CASSRGEDQTPRAFF
TRBV7-2	TRBJ2-7	NA	NA	15	TGTGCCAGCAGTTTCACAGGGTGGAGCTCCTACGAGCAGTACTTC	CASSFTGWSSYEQYF
TRBV12-3/TRBV12-4	TRBJ2-2	NA	NA	12	TGTGCCAGCAGCGGGACTTACGGGGAGCTGTTTTTT	CASSGTYGELFF
TRBV20-1	TRBJ2-3	NA	NA	16	TGCAGTGCTAGGGGCAGGGGCGTATCTAGCACAGATACGCAGTATTTT	CSARGRGVSSTDTQYF
TRBV20-1	TRBJ1-4	NA	TRBD1	13	TGCAGTGCGCCCGGGACAGGGAGGGAAAAACTGTTTTTT	CSAPGTGREKLFF
TRBV3-1	TRBJ2-1	NA	TRBD2	15	TGTGCCAGCAGCCACCGGGAGGGCCGGTTAAATGAGCAGTTCTTC	CASSHREGRLNEQFF
TRBV19	TRBJ2-7	NA	NA	14	TGTGCCAGTAGTATCAGACCCGGCGGCTACGAGCAGTACTTC	CASSIRPGGYEQYF
TRBV5-1	TRBJ2-6	NA	NA	16	TGCGCCAGCAGCCCTGGGTCAATCTCTGGGGCCAACGTCCTGACTTTC	CASSPGSISGANVLTF
TRBV4-1	TRBJ1-1	NA	NA	13	TGCGCCAGCAGCCCCAAGGGAGCTTCTGAAGCTTTCTTT	CASSPKGASEAFF
TRBV20-1	TRBJ2-7	few	NA	13	TGCAGTGCTAGGGCTAGCCGTAGTTACGAGCAGTACTTC	CSARASRSYEQYF
TRBV7-2	TRBJ1-2	NA	TRBD1	15	TGTGCCAGCAGCTCCGGGACAGGGGCTTTTGGAGGCTACACCTTC	CASSSGTGAFGGYTF
TRBV6-1	TRBJ2-1	NA	TRBD1	15	TGTGCCAGCAGTGAAAGACAGGGGACCTACAATGAGCAGTTCTTC	CASSERQGTYNEQFF
TRBV10-3	TRBJ1-2	NA	TRBD1	14	TGTGCCATCAGGGACAGGGGATCGGACTATGGCTACACCTTC	CAIRDRGSDYGYTF
TRBV7-9	TRBJ1-2	NA	TRBD1	13	TGTGCCAGCAGCCAGGGACAGATCTATGGCTACACCTTC	CASSQGQIYGYTF
TRBV12-3/TRBV12-4	TRBJ2-7	few	TRBD2	15	TGTGCCAGCAGTTTTCAGACTAGCGGATCCTACGAGCAGTACTTC	CASSFQTSGSYEQYF
TRBV20-1	TRBJ2-5	few	TRBD1	15	TGCAGTGCTAGAGATTCCAACAGGGGACAAGAGACCCAGTACTTC	CSARDSNRGQETQYF
TRBV12-3/TRBV12-4	TRBJ2-4	NA	NA	14	TGTGCCAGCAGCTTACTTTTCCCGAAAAACATTCAGTACTTC	CASSLLFPKNIQYF
TRBV29-1	TRBJ2-2	few	NA	12	TGCAGCGCACCAACGGCGACCGGGGAGCTGTTTTTT	CSAPTATGELFF
TRBV7-2	TRBJ2-1	NA	NA	11	TGTGCCAGCAGCTTAGATGGTGAGCAGTTCTTC	CASSLDGEQFF